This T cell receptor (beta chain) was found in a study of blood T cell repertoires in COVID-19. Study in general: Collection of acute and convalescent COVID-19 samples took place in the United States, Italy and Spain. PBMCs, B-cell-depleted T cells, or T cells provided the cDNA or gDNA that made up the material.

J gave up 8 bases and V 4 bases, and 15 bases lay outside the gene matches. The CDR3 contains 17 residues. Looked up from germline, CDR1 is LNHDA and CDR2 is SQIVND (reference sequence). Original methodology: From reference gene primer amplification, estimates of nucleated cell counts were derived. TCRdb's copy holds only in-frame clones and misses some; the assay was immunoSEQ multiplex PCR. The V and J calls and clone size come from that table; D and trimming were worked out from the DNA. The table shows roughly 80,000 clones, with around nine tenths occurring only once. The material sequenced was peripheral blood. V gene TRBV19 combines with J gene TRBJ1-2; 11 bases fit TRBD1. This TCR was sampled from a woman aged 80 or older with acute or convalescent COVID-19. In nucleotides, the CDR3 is TGTGCCAGTAGTACCACCCTGCGGACAGGGGGCGGTGAGGGCTACACCTTC. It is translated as CASSTTLRTGGGEGYTF.